This is a list of T cell receptor beta chains from one sample in a study of cytomegalovirus exposure and HLA in healthy donors. Sequenced by immunoSEQ multiplex PCR; TCRdb stores in-frame clones only, minus some. The sample has fewer than 400,000 clones, 70% to 90% seen once. Sequencing was done on a sample of PBMCs. The receptors derive from a man aged 30 to 39 in good health and CMV-seronegative. Each CDR3 is given with its conserved first and last residue. The D gene is left open where the match is weak. Where a row states a size, it is once, few, many or the class of an expanded clone; other rows omit it.

CDR3: CASSAGYEQYF
DNA: TGTGCCAGCAGCGCGGGGTACGAGCAGTACTTC
size: .
D: .
J: TRBJ2-7
V: TRBV6-5

CDR3: CASTGLNEQFF
DNA: TGTGCCAGCACAGGGCTCAATGAGCAGTTCTTC
size: .
D: .
J: TRBJ2-1
V: TRBV6-5

CDR3: CASSLGGQAYNSPLHF
DNA: TGTGCCAGCAGCTTAGGCGGACAGGCCTATAATTCACCCCTCCACTTT
size: .
D: TRBD1
J: TRBJ1-6
V: TRBV11-2

CDR3: CASSLVYGLGNTIYF
DNA: TGTGCCAGCAGCTTAGTATACGGACTTGGAAACACCATATATTTT
size: .
D: .
J: TRBJ1-3
V: TRBV7-2

CDR3: CASSLLSGGRETQYF
DNA: TGTGCCAGCAGCCTCCTGAGCGGGGGGAGGGAGACCCAGTACTTC
size: .
D: TRBD2
J: TRBJ2-5
V: TRBV7-6

CDR3: CASSLMPRVDGELFF
DNA: TGTGCCAGCAGCTTAATGCCCAGGGTGGACGGGGAGCTGTTTTTT
size: .
D: .
J: TRBJ2-2
V: TRBV7-2

CDR3: CASSGSGGAWRSDEQFF
DNA: TGTGCCAGCAGCGGTAGCGGGGGGGCTTGGCGGAGCGATGAGCAGTTCTTC
size: .
D: TRBD2
J: TRBJ2-1
V: TRBV9

CDR3: CASSLGTGGQETQYF
DNA: TGCGCCAGCAGCTTGGGAACAGGGGGGCAAGAGACCCAGTACTTC
size: once
D: TRBD1
J: TRBJ2-5
V: TRBV5-1

CDR3: CASHNSGGANTGELFF
DNA: TGTGCCAGTCATAATAGCGGGGGTGCGAACACCGGGGAGCTGTTTTTT
size: .
D: TRBD2
J: TRBJ2-2
V: TRBV19

CDR3: CASSPLRGNTEAFF
DNA: TGTGCCAGCAGCCCCCTTAGGGGGAACACTGAAGCTTTCTTT
size: .
D: .
J: TRBJ1-1
V: TRBV6-5

CDR3: CASSSPSGGLSYEQYF
DNA: TGTGCCAGCAGTTCCCCTAGCGGGGGGCTCTCCTACGAGCAGTACTTC
size: few
D: TRBD2
J: TRBJ2-7
V: TRBV6-5

CDR3: CASSPSGAIPGNTIYF
DNA: TGTGCCAGCAGCCCTAGTGGGGCCATTCCTGGAAACACCATATATTTT
size: .
D: .
J: TRBJ1-3
V: TRBV13

CDR3: CASSARIDSYEQYF
DNA: TGTGCCAGCAGTGCCCGAATCGACAGCTACGAGCAGTACTTC
size: .
D: .
J: TRBJ2-7
V: TRBV6-5

CDR3: CASSVGQGIETQYF
DNA: TGTGCCAGTTCGGTCGGACAGGGTATAGAGACCCAGTACTTC
size: .
D: TRBD1
J: TRBJ2-5
V: TRBV19

CDR3: CASRRLDRGTEAFF
DNA: TGTGCCAGCAGGCGCTTGGACAGGGGCACTGAAGCTTTCTTT
size: .
D: TRBD1
J: TRBJ1-1
V: TRBV14

CDR3: CASSLHGDRGRYTEAFF
DNA: TGTGCCAGCAGTCTACACGGGGACAGGGGGCGATACACTGAAGCTTTCTTT
size: .
D: TRBD1
J: TRBJ1-1
V: TRBV27

CDR3: CASSLDREAFF
DNA: TGCGCCAGCAGCTTGGACAGGGAAGCTTTCTTT
size: few
D: .
J: TRBJ1-1
V: TRBV5-1

CDR3: CASSWSGTREETQYF
DNA: TGTGCCAGCAGCTGGTCCGGGACTAGGGAAGAGACCCAGTACTTC
size: .
D: TRBD2
J: TRBJ2-5
V: TRBV5-4

CDR3: CASSRAGGWYEQYF
DNA: TGCGCCAGCAGTCGGGCGGGGGGCTGGTACGAGCAGTACTTC
size: .
D: TRBD2
J: TRBJ2-7
V: TRBV10-2

CDR3: CASSQRTGGWEKLFF
DNA: TGCGCCAGCAGCCAGCGTACAGGGGGCTGGGAAAAACTGTTTTTT
size: .
D: TRBD1
J: TRBJ1-4
V: TRBV4-3

CDR3: CASSPRSRGNTEAFF
DNA: TGTGCCAGCAGCCCAAGATCTCGAGGCAACACTGAAGCTTTCTTT
size: .
D: .
J: TRBJ1-1
V: TRBV14

CDR3: CASSEWLGAADTQYF
DNA: TGTGCCAGCAGTGAATGGTTGGGGGCTGCAGATACGCAGTATTTT
size: .
D: .
J: TRBJ2-3
V: TRBV6-4

CDR3: CASSRAPGDRRTTNEKLFF
DNA: TGCGCCAGCAGCCGAGCACCAGGGGACAGGAGAACAACTAATGAAAAACTGTTTTTT
size: .
D: TRBD1
J: TRBJ1-4
V: TRBV5-1

CDR3: CASSSGTSGRTDTQYF
DNA: TGTGCCAGTAGCTCCGGGACTAGCGGGCGCACAGATACGCAGTATTTT
size: .
D: TRBD2
J: TRBJ2-3
V: TRBV19